This TCR beta chain originates from a study of cytomegalovirus exposure and HLA in healthy donors. General study points: Analyses of presence/absence relied on an assumption of roughly uniform sequencing depth across donors. It was reported in a later analysis that an Asian-associated ancestry cluster showed fewer N-insertions than the roughly 660-donor mean.

A single count supports this clone. The antigen remains undetermined. All the people who gave samples were healthy bone marrow donors. The study ran its PCR with 60 Vbeta and 13 Jbeta primers. Here immunoSEQ multiplex PCR was the method, and the copy in TCRdb shows in-frame clones only, minus some. This sample has roughly 100,000 clones, with 60% to 75% found just once. The sequence derives from a man aged 45 to 65 in good health and CMV-seronegative. Sequencing was done on a sample of PBMCs.

For the CDR3, the DNA is TGTGCCAGCAGCAGGATCGGACAGGCCTACGAGCAGTACTTC. Translating it yields CASSRIGQAYEQYF. The rearrangement uses TRBV6-5 and TRBJ2-7, with 7 bases identical to TRBD1. This CDR3 is 14 amino acids long. J gave up 2 bases and V 6 bases, and 7 bases lay outside the gene matches. The germline gives CDR1 MNHEY, CDR2 SVGAGI.